Described below is a single T cell receptor beta chain sequence and its context. As yet, its antigen is unknown. These data come from a study of cytomegalovirus exposure and HLA in healthy donors. General study points: An Asian-associated ancestry cluster reportedly showed fewer N-insertions than the approximately 600-donor mean in a later analysis. With later analysis, a missense DCLRE1C variant became linked to TCR beta V- and J-gene trimming.

Sampled while nominally healthy, donors likely had unrecorded immune exposures. Primers included in the PCR were 60 Vbeta and 13 Jbeta primers. Per the authors' pipeline: In a later analysis, of around 80 million unique beta chains, approximately 10 million appeared in at least two donors. Repertoires were generated with immunoSEQ multiplex PCR, while TCRdb's copy carries only in-frame clones and drops some. V and J calls and clone size are those listed in that table; D and trimming were worked out from the DNA. The sample lists roughly 170,000 clones; roughly 81% were seen once. The clonotype originates from a girl aged 5-17 years in good health and CMV-seropositive. Material: PBMCs.

CDR3 sequence: CATLDRGRRYTQYF. CDR3 DNA: TGTGCCACCTTGGACAGGGGGCGGAGATATACGCAGTATTTT. This chain joins TRBV13 and TRBJ2-3, with 11 bases identical to TRBD1. This CDR3 is 14 amino acids long. CDR1 is PRHDT, CDR2 FYEKMQ, per germline (reference sequence). Unmatched junction bases numbered 10, after V lost 10 bases and J lost 7 bases.